The rows below give T cell receptor beta chains drawn from one sample of a study of T cells after yellow fever vaccination. TCRdb processed the 5' RACE reads anew with MiXCR; each CDR3 protein has one entry. The data show under 300,000 distinct CDR3 sequences, 6% to 7.5% seen once. This sample comprised CD4+ T cells sorted from PBMCs, obtained 15 days after the yellow fever booster vaccination. These receptors came from a man in his thirties or forties who received the YFV17D yellow fever vaccine. Each CDR3 is given with its conserved first and last residue. Clone sizes are given selectively: once, few, many, or a class where the clone is expanded.

size: NA; V: TRBV12-3/TRBV12-4; CDR3: CASSQWGQQETQYF
size: few; V: TRBV24-1; CDR3: CATSSTGQGLHEQYF
size: NA; V: TRBV14; CDR3: CASSQRGRGTLDYLHYNEQFF
size: NA; V: TRBV23-1; CDR3: CASSQSKRATDTQYF
size: NA; V: TRBV20-1; CDR3: CSAVAVLDTQYF
size: many; V: TRBV12-3/TRBV12-4; CDR3: CASSSQPETQYF
size: many; V: TRBV7-2; CDR3: CASSLRLAGGGNTGELFF
size: many; V: TRBV24-1; CDR3: CATSDSASGSYNEQFF
size: NA; V: TRBV9; CDR3: CASGQGYTEAFF
size: many; V: TRBV24-1; CDR3: CATSDPTDGPGNEQFF
size: NA; V: TRBV4-1; CDR3: CASSFTGNIPNQPQHF
size: many; V: TRBV20-1; CDR3: CSASGLVGSETQYF
size: few; V: TRBV20-1; CDR3: CSARQGLNQPQHF
size: many; V: TRBV18; CDR3: CASSSDGLAKNIQYF
size: few; V: TRBV5-1; CDR3: CASSLGEPVNTGELFF
size: few; V: TRBV27; CDR3: CASSFKSGTRPSYEQYF